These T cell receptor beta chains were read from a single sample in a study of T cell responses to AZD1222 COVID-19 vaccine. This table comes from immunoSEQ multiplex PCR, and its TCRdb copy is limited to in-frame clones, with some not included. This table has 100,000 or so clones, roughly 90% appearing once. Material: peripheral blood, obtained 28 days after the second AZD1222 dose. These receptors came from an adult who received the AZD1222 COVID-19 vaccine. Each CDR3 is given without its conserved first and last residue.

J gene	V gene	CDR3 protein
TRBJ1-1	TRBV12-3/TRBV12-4	ASSFPGREAF
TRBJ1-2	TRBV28	ASSISSRGWGYGYT
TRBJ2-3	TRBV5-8	ASSSGTGRDTQY
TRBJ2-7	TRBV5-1	ASSLVGDTSYEQY
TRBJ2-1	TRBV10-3	AISEGGAGSYNEQF
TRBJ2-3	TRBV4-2	ASSQAVSKTSTDTQY
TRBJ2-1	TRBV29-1	SVGATAGGLIVNEQF
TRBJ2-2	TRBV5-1	ASSLVTGGNTGELF
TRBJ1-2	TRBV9	ASSVGTAAYGYT
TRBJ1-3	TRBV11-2	ASSFGRSGNTIY
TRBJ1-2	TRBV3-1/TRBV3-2	ASSHRGYGYT
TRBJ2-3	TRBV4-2	ASSRGTSGADTQY
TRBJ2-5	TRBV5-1	ASRGGSVETQY
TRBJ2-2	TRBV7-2	ASKDRVGTGELF
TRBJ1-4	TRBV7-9	ASSPRVGPNEKLF
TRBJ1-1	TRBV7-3	ASSPGGQQAQAF
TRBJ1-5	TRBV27	ASSLNRGLSNQPQH
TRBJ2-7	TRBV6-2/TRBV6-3	ASSLLRDRAYEQY
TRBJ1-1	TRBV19	ASSWTGRGTEAF
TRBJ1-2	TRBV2	ASSSRGLDGYT
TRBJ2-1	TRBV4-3	ASSQDGRGGNEQF
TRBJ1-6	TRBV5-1	ASSLGGFDSPLH
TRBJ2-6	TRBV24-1	ATSPTGGTSGANVLT
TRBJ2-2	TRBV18	ASSPSGQGGSGELF
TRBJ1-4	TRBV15	ATSRSMGVRREKLF
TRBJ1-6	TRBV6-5	ASSYSIVQGGSPLH
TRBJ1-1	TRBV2	ASTFAPGPGRVTEAF
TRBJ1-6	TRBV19	ASGHPDNSPLH
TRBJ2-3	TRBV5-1	ASSFQLVDRGGDTQY
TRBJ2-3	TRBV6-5	ASKEGQTSTQY
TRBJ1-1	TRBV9	ASSVSPAMNTEAF
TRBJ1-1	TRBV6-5	ASTVGTLNTEAF